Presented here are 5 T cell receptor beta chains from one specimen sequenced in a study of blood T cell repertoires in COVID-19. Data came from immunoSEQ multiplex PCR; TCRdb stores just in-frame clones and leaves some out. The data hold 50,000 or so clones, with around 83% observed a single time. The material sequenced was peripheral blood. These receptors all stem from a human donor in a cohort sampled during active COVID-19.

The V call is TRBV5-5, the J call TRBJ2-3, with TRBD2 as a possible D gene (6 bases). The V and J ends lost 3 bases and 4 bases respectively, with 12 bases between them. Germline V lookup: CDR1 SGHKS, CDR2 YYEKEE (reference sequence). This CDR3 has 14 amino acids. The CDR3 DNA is TGTGCCAGCAGCTACCGGACGGGAGCAGATACGCAGTATTTT. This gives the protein CASSYRTGADTQYF.

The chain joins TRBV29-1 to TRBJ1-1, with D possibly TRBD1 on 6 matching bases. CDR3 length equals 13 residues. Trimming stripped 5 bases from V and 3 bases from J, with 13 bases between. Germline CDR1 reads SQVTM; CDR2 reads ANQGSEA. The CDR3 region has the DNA TGCAGCGTTACAGGGATGAGGGACACTGAAGCTTTCTTT. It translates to CSVTGMRDTEAFF. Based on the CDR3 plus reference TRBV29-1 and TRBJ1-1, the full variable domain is SAVISQKPSRDICQRGTSLTIQCQVDSQVTMMFWYRQQPGQSLTLIATANQGSEATYESGFVIDKFPISRPNLTFSTLTVSNMSPEDSSIYLCSVTGMRDTEAFFGQGTRLTVV.

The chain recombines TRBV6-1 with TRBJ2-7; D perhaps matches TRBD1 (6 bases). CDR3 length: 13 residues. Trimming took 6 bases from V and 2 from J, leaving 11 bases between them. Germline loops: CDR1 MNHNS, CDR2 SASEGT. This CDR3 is CASSPGQTYEQYF. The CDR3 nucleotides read TGTGCCAGCAGCCCGGGACAAACCTACGAGCAGTACTTC.

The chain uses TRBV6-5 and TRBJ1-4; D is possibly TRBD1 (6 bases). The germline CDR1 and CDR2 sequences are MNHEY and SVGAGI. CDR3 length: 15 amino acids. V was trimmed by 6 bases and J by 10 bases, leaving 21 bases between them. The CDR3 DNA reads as TGTGCCAGCAGCCCCGAGGGGGGGTCCCGGGGAAAACTGTTTTTT. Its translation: CASSPEGGSRGKLFF.

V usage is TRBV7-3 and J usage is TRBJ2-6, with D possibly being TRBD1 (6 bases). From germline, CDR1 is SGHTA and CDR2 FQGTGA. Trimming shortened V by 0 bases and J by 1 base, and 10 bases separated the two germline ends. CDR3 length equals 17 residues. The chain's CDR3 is CASSLTWTASGANVLTF. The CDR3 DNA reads TGTGCCAGCAGCTTAACCTGGACAGCGTCTGGGGCCAACGTCCTGACTTTC.